The present TCR beta chain was sequenced within a study of PD-L1 blockade in urothelial cancer. The CDR3 has 15 residues. Germline CDR1 is MDHEN and CDR2 is SYDVKM. With 3 bases removed from V and 3 bases from J, the gap between germline ends came to 13 bases. Sequencing used immunoSEQ multiplex PCR; TCRdb keeps in-frame clones, though not all of them. Of about 120,000 clones listed, roughly 83% were seen once; the top ten hold approximately 2.4%. As for time point: peripheral blood 6 weeks after treatment start. The chain recombines TRBV28 with TRBJ2-3; TRBD1 is a possible D gene (5 bases). The starting material was PBMCs, obtained around atezolizumab (anti-PD-L1) treatment. The sequence was collected from a man aged 45-60 years with urothelial cancer. The CDR3 spells CASSFAQAHTDTQYF. The CDR3 region has the DNA TGTGCCAGCAGTTTCGCACAGGCTCATACAGATACGCAGTATTTT.